This T cell receptor (beta chain) derives from a study of beta chain features in type 1 diabetes. Study outcomes and limitations: The study left unresolved whether HLA type influences TCRB rearrangement. Shorter TCRB CDR3s, moderately but significantly so, were found in Type 1 diabetes patients in all four CD4+ subsets.

Every bit of the isolated RNA underwent reverse transcription, so sequencing read expressed TCRB transcripts. Around 3.9 million reads per sample were averaged for naive, central memory and regulatory samples. Repertoires were generated with immunoSEQ multiplex PCR, while TCRdb's copy carries only in-frame clones and drops some. The table has 120,000 to 150,000 clones, 10% seen once. On this clone: Its antigen is not known.

CDR1 is MNHNS and CDR2 is SASEGT in the germline V gene. The trim removed 7 bases at V and 2 bases at J, leaving 4 bases unmatched. This CDR3 spans 14 amino acids. This receptor was identified in a man younger than 35 in good health. Sequences were obtained from naive CD4+ T cells from blood. This sequence joins TRBV6-1 and TRBJ2-3; TRBD1 agrees at 9 bases. The CDR3 here is CASKGDRVTDTQYF. The CDR3 nucleotides read TGTGCCAGCAAGGGGGACAGGGTCACAGATACGCAGTATTTT.